This entry describes one TCR beta chain. This sample is drawn from a study of shared T cell receptors in the human thymus. The repertoire was sequenced with immunoSEQ multiplex PCR; TCRdb's copy has only in-frame clones and lacks some. This table holds under 700,000 clones, 75% to 80% found once. This same sample was also taken into another study, of human thymus T cells. According to that study: Corrective cardiac operations yielded the resected thymus tissue.

The sample consisted of thymocytes. The sequence was obtained from a boy younger than two with a congenital heart defect.

The DNA of the CDR3 is TGTGCCAGCAGCTTAAGCCCAGGTGGGGAGCAGTACTTC. Translation: CASSLSPGGEQYF. The V and J genes are TRBV11-3 and TRBJ2-7; D is undetermined. The CDR3 covers 13 residues. CDR1 is SGHNT and CDR2 is YENEEA in the germline V gene. Trimming took 2 bases from V and 7 from J, leaving 12 bases between them.